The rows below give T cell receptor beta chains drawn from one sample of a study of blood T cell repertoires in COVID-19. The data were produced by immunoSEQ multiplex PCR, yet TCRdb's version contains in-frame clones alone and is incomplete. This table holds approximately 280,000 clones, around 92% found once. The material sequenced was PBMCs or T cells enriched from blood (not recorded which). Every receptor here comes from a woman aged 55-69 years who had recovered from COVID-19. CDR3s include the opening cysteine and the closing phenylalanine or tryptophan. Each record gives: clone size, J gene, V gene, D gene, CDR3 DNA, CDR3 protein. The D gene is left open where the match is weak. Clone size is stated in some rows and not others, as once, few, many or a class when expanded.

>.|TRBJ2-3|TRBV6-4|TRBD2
TGTGCCAGCAGACCTGGGACTAGCGGGAGGTGCACAGATACGCAGTATTTT
CASRPGTSGRCTDTQYF
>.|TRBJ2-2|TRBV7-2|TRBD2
TGTGCCAGCAGCTTGATCTCAGCGGGGGCTGCGAACACCGGGGAGCTGTTTTTT
CASSLISAGAANTGELFF
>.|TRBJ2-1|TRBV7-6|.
TGTGCCAGCAGCTGGAGAGACAATGAGCAGTTCTTC
CASSWRDNEQFF
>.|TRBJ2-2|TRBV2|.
TGTGCCAGCTGTTATAGCGGGGAGCTGTTTTTT
CASCYSGELFF
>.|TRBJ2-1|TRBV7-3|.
TGTGCCAGCAGCTTTAGCCAAAGGTACAATGAGCAGTTCTTC
CASSFSQRYNEQFF
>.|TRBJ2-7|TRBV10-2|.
TGCGCCAGCAGTGCGAATAGCGACTACGAGCAGTACTTC
CASSANSDYEQYF
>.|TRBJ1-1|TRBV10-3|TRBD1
TGTGCCGCGGGACAGTTATACACTGAAGCTTTCTTT
CAAGQLYTEAFF
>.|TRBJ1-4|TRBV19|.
TGTGCCAGCAAGGGGCAGGCGTATGAAAAACTGTTTTTT
CASKGQAYEKLFF
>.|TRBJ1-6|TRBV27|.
TGTGCCAGCAGTTTTGGGGGGGAGGGCTCACCCCTCCACTTT
CASSFGGEGSPLHF
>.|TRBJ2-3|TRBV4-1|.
TGCGCCAGCAGCCAAGAGGTAGTAGCGTACTCGGATACGCAGTATTTT
CASSQEVVAYSDTQYF
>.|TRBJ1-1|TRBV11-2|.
TGTGCCAGCAGCAAACAGAGGGACACTGAAGCTTTCTTT
CASSKQRDTEAFF
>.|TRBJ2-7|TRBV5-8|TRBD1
TGTGCCAGCAGACAACAGGGGCGATCCTACGAGCAGTACTTC
CASRQQGRSYEQYF
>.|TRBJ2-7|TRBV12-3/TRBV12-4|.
TGTGCCAGCACCCCTTCCTTCTCCTACGAGCAGTACTTC
CASTPSFSYEQYF
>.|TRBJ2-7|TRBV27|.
TGTGCCAGCAGATCGGACAGGGAGGGCTACGAGCAGTACTTC
CASRSDREGYEQYF
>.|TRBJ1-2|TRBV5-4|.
TGTGCCAGCAGCTTTCCCCCGTCCTATGGCTACACCTTC
CASSFPPSYGYTF
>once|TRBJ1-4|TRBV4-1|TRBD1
TGCGCCAGCAGCGGAGAACAGGGGCAGGTTGAAAAACTGTTTTTT
CASSGEQGQVEKLFF
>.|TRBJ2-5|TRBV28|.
TGTGCCAGCAGTAAGCCGGCGGTTCAAGAGACCCAGTACTTC
CASSKPAVQETQYF
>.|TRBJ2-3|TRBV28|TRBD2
TGTGCCAGCATTCGGACTAGCGGCACAGATACGCAGTATTTT
CASIRTSGTDTQYF
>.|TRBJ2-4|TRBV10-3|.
TGTGCCATCAGTGAGTCTTCCGTCATTCAGTACTTC
CAISESSVIQYF
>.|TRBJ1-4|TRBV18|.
TGTGCCAGCTCACCAGGCACCCCTGCAACTAATGAAAAACTGTTTTTT
CASSPGTPATNEKLFF
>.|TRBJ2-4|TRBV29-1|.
TGCAGCGTTGGAAGCGGAGCCAAAAACATTCAGTACTTC
CSVGSGAKNIQYF
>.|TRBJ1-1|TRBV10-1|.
TGCGCCAGCAGTGAGAGACAGGCCACTGAAGCTTTCTTT
CASSERQATEAFF
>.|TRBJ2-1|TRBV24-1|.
TGTGCCTCGGGGAGCTCCTACAATGAGCAGTTCTTC
CASGSSYNEQFF
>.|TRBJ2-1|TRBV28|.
TGTGCCAGCCGGAGGGGCTACAATGAGCAGTTCTTC
CASRRGYNEQFF
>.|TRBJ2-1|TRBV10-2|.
TGCGCCAGCTCGTCGTACAATGAGCAGTTCTTC
CASSSYNEQFF
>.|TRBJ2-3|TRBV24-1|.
TGTGCCACCAGTGATTCCTGGAGGGATACGCAGTATTTT
CATSDSWRDTQYF
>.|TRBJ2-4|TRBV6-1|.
TGTGCCAGCAGTGAAATAAGGGGTAGGGGAAACATTCAGTACTTC
CASSEIRGRGNIQYF
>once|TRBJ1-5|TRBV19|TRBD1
TGTGCCAGTAGCTACGGACAGGGCGACTCGAATTATCAGCCCCAGCATTTT
CASSYGQGDSNYQPQHF
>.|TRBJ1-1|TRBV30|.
TGTGCCTGGAGTCCAGGGAACACTGAAGCTTTCTTT
CAWSPGNTEAFF
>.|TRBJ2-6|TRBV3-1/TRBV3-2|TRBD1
TGTGCCAGCAGCCCGAGGGGGTCTTCAGGGACAGGGAGACAGGGGCCTGGGGCCAACGTCCTGACTTTC
CASSPRGSSGTGRQGPGANVLTF
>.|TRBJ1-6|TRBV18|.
TGTGCCAGCTCATCGGACACGGGCGGCAGACGCTTGTCACCCCTCCACTTT
CASSSDTGGRRLSPLHF
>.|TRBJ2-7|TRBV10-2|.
TGCGCCAGCAGACCCCAGGGATACGAGCAGTACTTC
CASRPQGYEQYF
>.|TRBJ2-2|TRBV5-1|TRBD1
TGCGCCAGCAGTCCCGCGACAGGGGAAACCGGGGAGCTGTTTTTT
CASSPATGETGELFF
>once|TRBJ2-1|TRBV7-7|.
TGTGCTAGCAGCACAGGGTCTAAATCGAATGAGCAGTTCTTC
CASSTGSKSNEQFF
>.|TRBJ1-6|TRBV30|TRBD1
TGTGCCTGGAGTCGTTGGACAGGGGGCGATTCACCCCTCCACTTT
CAWSRWTGGDSPLHF
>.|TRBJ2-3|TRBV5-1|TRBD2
TGCGCCAGCAGCACCCCCAGCGGGGGGGTAGACACGCAGTATTTT
CASSTPSGGVDTQYF
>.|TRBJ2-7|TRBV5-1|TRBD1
TGCGCCAGCAGCTTAGAGGGGGCTGACGAGCAGTACTTC
CASSLEGADEQYF
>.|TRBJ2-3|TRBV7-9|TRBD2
TGTGCCAGCAGCCCCTTGTTGGGCCTAGCGGGAGTTACAGATACGCAGTATTTT
CASSPLLGLAGVTDTQYF
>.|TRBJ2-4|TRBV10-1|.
TGCGCCAGCAGTGAGTCGAGGAGTGGCAAATTACAGTACTTC
CASSESRSGKLQYF
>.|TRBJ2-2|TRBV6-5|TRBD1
TGTGCCAGCGTCCAGGGGACAGCCAACACCGGGGAGCTGTTTTTT
CASVQGTANTGELFF
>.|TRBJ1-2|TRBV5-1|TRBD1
TGCGCCAGCAGCCCCCGGGACAGAAACCTCTATGGCTACACCTTC
CASSPRDRNLYGYTF
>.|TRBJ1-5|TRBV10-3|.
TGTGCCATCAGTGCAGGTGGTAGCAATCAGCCCCAGCATTTT
CAISAGGSNQPQHF
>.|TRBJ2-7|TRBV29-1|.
TGCAGCGTTGGTTCAGGAGGGGTGGCCTACGAGCAGTACTTC
CSVGSGGVAYEQYF
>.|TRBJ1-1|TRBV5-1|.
TGCGCCAGCAGCGGGCAAGGAGGTTCGGATGAAGCTTTCTTT
CASSGQGGSDEAFF
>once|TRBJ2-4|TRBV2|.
TGTGCCAGCGCCCCATTGATCGACTTATCCAAAAACATTCAGTACTTC
CASAPLIDLSKNIQYF
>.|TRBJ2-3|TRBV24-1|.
TGTGCCACCAGTGATCCTAGGGAGTCAGATACGCAGTATTTT
CATSDPRESDTQYF
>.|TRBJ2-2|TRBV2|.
TGTGCCGGATCTCAGGGGTTATACGGGGAGCTGTTTTTT
CAGSQGLYGELFF
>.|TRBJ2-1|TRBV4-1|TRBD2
TGCGCCAGCAGCCAGCTACTAGCGGGAGAAAGCGAGCAGTTCTTC
CASSQLLAGESEQFF
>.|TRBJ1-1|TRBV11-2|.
TGTGCCAGCAGCTCCTGGGGGCGGATCACTGAAGCTTTCTTT
CASSSWGRITEAFF
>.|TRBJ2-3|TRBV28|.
TGTGCCAGCAGTTGGGGGTCAGGGGTTGTTAAAGATACGCAGTATTTT
CASSWGSGVVKDTQYF
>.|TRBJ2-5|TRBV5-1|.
TGCGCCAGCAGCTTGGGGTTGACTACGAGGGGGGAGACCCAGTACTTC
CASSLGLTTRGETQYF
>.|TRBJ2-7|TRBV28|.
TGTGCCAGCAGTCAAACCGGGAACTCCTACGAGCAGTACTTC
CASSQTGNSYEQYF
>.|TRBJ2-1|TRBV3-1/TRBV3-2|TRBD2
TGTGCCAGCAGCCTTCTAGCGGGAGGGGCGGATGAGCAGTTCTTC
CASSLLAGGADEQFF
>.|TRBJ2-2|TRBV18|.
TGTGCCAGCTCCCCCAGCGCGTCGAACACCGGGGAGCTGTTTTTT
CASSPSASNTGELFF
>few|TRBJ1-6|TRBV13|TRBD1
TGTGCCAGCAGCGCCTCAGGGGGCGAGGATAATTCACCCCTCCACTTT
CASSASGGEDNSPLHF
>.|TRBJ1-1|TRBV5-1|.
TGCGCCAGCAGCTTGGCCCTCAATACCGGACTTGGGATATCTGAAGCTTTCTTT
CASSLALNTGLGISEAFF